This entry features one T cell receptor (beta chain) sequence. This clonotype was seen at least ten times. Its binding antigen is unknown. One base away there is no much larger clone; base qualities are not given. This sample was included in a study of T cells in Graves' hyperthyroidism and ophthalmopathy (dated by TCRdb to the late 2010s). For the study in its entirety: Peripheral blood samples were taken at the time of initial diagnosis, prior to any treatment. TCR V-J signatures able to tell the groups apart were searched for in a discovery cohort of more than 90 patients, of whom 40 to 45 had Graves' ophthalmopathy and 55 to 65 had stable Graves' hyperthyroidism. Prospective prediction of ophthalmopathy was tested in an independent validation cohort of approximately 19 hyperthyroidism patients and 17 patients who later progressed to ophthalmopathy. The approximately 100 discovery patients were randomly divided into training and test sets at a 7:3 ratio. Thyroid tissue and blood T-cell repertoires from about six Graves' hyperthyroidism patients were also compared in the study. Once sampling was done, hyperthyroidism patients were given methimazole at a starting dose of 30 mg daily, whereas ophthalmopathy patients were given high-dose intravenous methylprednisolone. The paper describes TCR Vbeta CDR3 sequencing of 135 peripheral blood samples, made up of about 41 ophthalmopathy patients, some 80 hyperthyroidism patients and 17 progressor patients.

What the study reported, not specific to this receptor: In validation, the model predicted progression to ophthalmopathy with around 71% sensitivity and 72% to 75% specificity, a median of approximately 6.7 months before onset. No statistical method was used to fix the sample size in advance, and group allocation was not hidden from the investigators. Most expanded thyroid clonotypes (frequency above 0.001) were also detected in blood, a finding suggesting that blood repertoires may reflect thyroid immune responses. A model built on a 13 V-J signature distinguished ophthalmopathy from stable hyperthyroidism, reaching around 90% sensitivity and approximately 81% specificity in cross-validation and 80%/75% in testing.

Per the germline V gene, MGHRA is the CDR1 and YSYEKL is the CDR2. The CDR3 contains 14 residues, cysteine and phenylalanine counted. Just CDR3 DNA is preserved here, 42 bases in frame from base 1. V is cut back by 4 bases and J by 5 bases, with 2 bases in the junction unmatched. The TCR beta CDR3 regions were amplified from the RNA transcripts. For the first round of RT-PCR on the TCR CDR3, the HTBI primer set was used together with the Qiagen OneStep RT-PCR kit. The libraries were constructed in a second round of multiplex PCR and then size-selected and purified. Paired-end sequencing of the libraries was performed with 100 bp reads on an Illumina HiSeq2000. The authors' pipeline ran thus. SOAPnuke was used to process the raw data, throwing out any read that contained adapters or uncalled bases, had a mean Phred below 15, or lacked an exact constant-primer or identifier match. COPE v1.2.5 was used to merge high-quality paired reads, and clonotypes were defined as unique nucleotide sequences. Clonotypes were aligned to IMGT TRBV, TRBD and TRBJ reference segments using MiTCR v1.1. The analysis was restricted to V-J combinations with a frequency above 0.0001, which together covered 99% to 99.2% of the repertoires. A TCS score was defined as the ratio of F50 (clonal expansion) to E x V (chaos), with BLOSUM62-based TCRdist applied between CDR3 peptides within each V-J. Welch's t-statistics and random forest reduced roughly 540 V-J features to roughly 13, which were used in a naive Bayes classifier (R e1071). TCRdb took the public reads, trimmed them with fastp at Q25, ran MiXCR for clone calling and kept in-frame beta chains. Every CDR3 protein is listed once, alongside the most common genes and DNA of its rows. These V and J calls rely on TCRdb rather than the paper's analysis. This sample is represented by approximately 480,000 distinct CDR3 sequences; 20% of them were singletons. Roughly 29% of the sample lies in the top ten.

A patient counted as having stable Graves' hyperthyroidism if no progression to ophthalmopathy occurred over 18 months of follow-up. Hyperthyroidism patients were newly diagnosed, had a disease duration of under 2 months, and were aged 18 to 65 years. Patients with uncontrolled infections, other autoimmune diseases, pregnancy or lactation were excluded. Diagnoses were based on clinical symptoms, serum thyroxine and TRAb, thyroid ultrasound and orbital computed tomography. PBMCs were separated from approximately 10 ml of fresh peripheral blood using Ficoll-Paque density gradient centrifugation. Trizol reagent was used to extract total RNA, and RNA quality was then checked on an Agilent 2100 Bioanalyzer.

The specimen sequenced was blood. The clonotype comes from a man younger than 35 with Graves' hyperthyroidism. The chain joins TRBV4-1 to TRBJ2-2; the junction holds 9 bases that match TRBD1. The bases are TGCGCCAGCAGCCCGGGACAGGGTACCGGGGAGCTGTTTTTT. This translates into CASSPGQGTGELFF.